This T cell receptor beta chain was recorded in a study of metastatic and nonmetastatic thyroid tumors. Study in general: Repertoires from blood and tumor or nodule tissue of malignant and benign thyroid patients were compared.

Study-level points and caveats: Benign nodules were reported to have significantly lower TCR beta diversity than malignant thyroid tumors, in blood and tumor.

CDR3 length: 14 amino acids. Germline lookup yields CDR1 SGHRS and CDR2 YFSETQ. TCRdb re-called clones via MiXCR from the PCR reads. The sample has 60,000 to 75,000 clones; approximately 4.1% are singletons. No treatment of any kind had been given to any patient before thyroid surgery. About this clone itself: Its specificity is unknown. The germline gene is not matched at one end of the junction; a read error may be the cause.

The rearrangement joins TRBV5-1 to TRBJ2-2, with D possibly matching TRBD2 (5 bases). This receptor was taken from a female donor with papillary thyroid cancer or a benign thyroid nodule (not recorded which). Some clones in this sample may be carry-over from other donors' samples. Sequenced input: blood. CDR3 sequence (DNA): TGCGCCAGCAGCCCCCTGGAAAATATCGGGGAGCGGTTTTTT. It translates to CASSPLENIGERFF.